Each of the 27 T cell receptor beta chains below was sequenced from the same sample in a study of ipilimumab plus nivolumab after autologous stem cell transplantation. TCRdb's copy holds only in-frame clones and misses some; the assay was immunoSEQ multiplex PCR. The sample comprises tens of thousands of clones, over 80% of which are singletons, and roughly 2% rests with the top ten. The material was PBMCs, obtained in a trial of ipilimumab plus nivolumab as post-transplant consolidation. All receptors derive from a male donor with diffuse large B-cell lymphoma.

The count of this clone is one. The chain uses TRBV5-1 and TRBJ1-2; TRBD1 agrees at 7 bases. CDR1 SGHRS and CDR2 YFSETQ come from the germline V gene. Trimming cost V 0 bases and J 3 bases; bases outside gene matches: 2. The CDR3 spans 14 residues. The CDR3 protein is CASSLDRGDYGYTF. DNA for the CDR3: TGCGCCAGCAGCTTGGACAGGGGTGACTATGGCTACACCTTC. Combining the CDR3 with reference TRBV5-1 and TRBJ1-2 gives the whole variable domain KAGVTQTPRYLIKTRGQQVTLSCSPISGHRSVSWYQQTPGQGLQFLFEYFSETQRNKGNFPGRFSGRQFSNSRSEMNVSTLELGDSALYLCASSLDRGDYGYTFGSGTRLTVV.

The chain is built from TRBV11-2 and TRBJ1-2, with TRBD1 matching over 8 bases. Looked up from germline, CDR1 is SGHAT and CDR2 is FQNNGV. Trimming cost V 4 bases and J 4 bases; bases outside gene matches: 8. This CDR3 spans 15 amino acids. CDR3 residues: CASSSLRTGTYGYTF. CDR3 nucleotides: TGTGCCAGCAGCTCTCTCCGGACAGGGACCTATGGCTACACCTTC.

This clone was found a few times. This sequence joins TRBV19 and TRBJ1-2, with D possibly being TRBD1 (6 bases). The germline V gene has CDR1 LNHDA and CDR2 SQIVND (reference sequence). This CDR3 region has 13 residues. V lost 6 bases to trimming and J lost 6 bases, with 14 bases between them. DNA of the CDR3: TGTGCCAGTAGGATCCAAACAGGGAATGGCTACACCTTC. Its protein is CASRIQTGNGYTF.

The chain is built from TRBV9 and TRBJ2-7, with D uncertain. CDR3 length: 14 amino acids. CDR1 SGDLS and CDR2 YYNGEE come from the germline V gene. V lost 0 bases and J lost 3, with 10 bases in between. CDR3 sequence reads: CASSVADRFYEQYF. The CDR3 DNA sequence: TGTGCCAGCAGCGTAGCGGACCGCTTCTACGAGCAGTACTTC. Combining the CDR3 with reference TRBV9 and TRBJ2-7 gives the whole variable domain DSGVTQTPKHLITATGQRVTLRCSPRSGDLSVYWYQQSLDQGLQFLIQYYNGEERAKGNILERFSAQQFPDLHSELNLSSLELGDSALYFCASSVADRFYEQYFGPGTRLTVT.

The table lists this clone with a count of one. The rearrangement joins TRBV5-1 to TRBJ2-5, with D maybe TRBD2 (5 bases). The CDR3 is 14 residues long. V shed 3 bases and J shed 4 bases, with 13 bases lying between them. The V gene's germline CDR1 is SGHRS and CDR2 YFSETQ. The CDR3 loop is CASSSRGSGETQYF. In nucleotides, the CDR3 is TGCGCCAGCAGCTCTCGGGGATCGGGAGAGACCCAGTACTTC.

This clone appeared a single time. The V gene is TRBV10-2, the J gene TRBJ1-6; a possible D gene is TRBD1 (6 bases). V shed 3 bases and J shed 7 bases, with 13 bases lying between them. In germline, CDR1 is WSHSY, CDR2 SAAADI. The CDR3 contains 15 residues. The CDR3 spells CASSDPGAGNSPLHF. The CDR3, as DNA: TGCGCCAGCAGTGATCCAGGGGCTGGGAATTCACCCCTCCACTTT.

The gene calls are TRBV7-2 and TRBJ1-5, with TRBD1 matching over 11 bases. The CDR3 totals 17 residues. In germline, CDR1 is SGHTA, CDR2 FQGNSA. Trimming removed 1 base from V and 4 bases from J; junction bases left unmatched: 6. CDR3: CASSLVGQGAINQPQHF. The CDR3 DNA reads TGTGCCAGCAGCTTAGTCGGACAGGGGGCGATAAATCAGCCCCAGCATTTT.

The chain employs TRBV2 and TRBJ1-6; a weak D match, TRBD1 (5 bases). The CDR3 is 15 amino acids. V was shortened by 3 bases and J by 6 bases, with 12 bases between the two germline ends. Per germline, CDR1 SNHLY and CDR2 FYNNEI. CDR3 loop: CASSEATGRNSPLHF. The CDR3 nucleotides read TGTGCCAGCAGTGAGGCAACAGGCCGTAATTCACCCCTCCACTTT.

This clone appeared a few times. Other DNA sequences in the same sample also yield this CDR3. The V gene is TRBV18, the J gene TRBJ2-7, with 8 bases matching TRBD1. The germline gives CDR1 KGHSH, CDR2 LQKENI. Unmatched junction bases numbered 6, after V lost 3 bases and J lost 5 bases. The CDR3 totals 14 residues. CDR3 DNA: TGTGCCAGCTCACCCGGACAGGGTCACCACGAGCAGTACTTC. Protein sequence: CASSPGQGHHEQYF.

The genes are TRBV5-1 and TRBJ1-1, with 9 positions matching TRBD1. Germline CDR1 reads SGHRS; CDR2 reads YFSETQ. The CDR3 sequence is 14 residues long. V shed 4 bases, J shed 5 bases, and the junction held 6 bases outside the gene matches. CDR3 bases: TGCGCCAGCAGCGGACAGGGGAAGGGGACTGAAGCTTTCTTT. It translates to CASSGQGKGTEAFF.

This clone was recorded a few times. The chain links TRBV10-3 to TRBJ1-1; D is unclear. Trimming took 4 bases from V and 4 from J, leaving 22 bases between them. There are 17 residues in the CDR3. The germline V gene encodes CDR1 ENHRY and CDR2 SYGVKD. The CDR3 reads CAISGRKGPVVGTEAFF. The DNA of the CDR3 is TGTGCCATCAGTGGAAGGAAGGGCCCGGTGGTAGGCACTGAAGCTTTCTTT.

The chain links TRBV5-4 to TRBJ2-5; D may be TRBD1 (5 bases). V lost 2 bases to trimming and J lost 8 bases, with 16 bases between them. The CDR3 has 14 amino acids. Looked up from germline, CDR1 is SGHNT and CDR2 is YYREEE (reference sequence). The CDR3 spells CASSFGARDYTQYF. The DNA for the CDR3 is TGTGCCAGCAGCTTTGGGGCCCGTGATTATACCCAGTACTTC. The complete variable domain, with remaining parts taken from reference TRBV5-4 and TRBJ2-5, reads ETGVTQSPTHLIKTRGQQVTLRCSSQSGHNTVSWYQQALGQGPQFIFQYYREEENGRGNFPPRFSGLQFPNYSSELNVNALELDDSALYLCASSFGARDYTQYFGPGTRLLVL.

This chain joins TRBV18 and TRBJ1-4; 9 positions match TRBD1. The germline V gene encodes CDR1 KGHSH and CDR2 LQKENI. With V trimmed by 4 bases and J by 7 bases, 7 bases remained unmatched. CDR3 size: 15 residues. This CDR3 reads CASSRMGQGGEKLFF. Here the CDR3 DNA reads TGTGCCAGCTCACGCATGGGACAGGGCGGTGAAAAACTGTTTTTT.

The count of this clone is one. This specimen includes other DNA sequences encoding the same CDR3. The chain combines TRBV19 with TRBJ2-5; 11 bases are shared with TRBD1. CDR1 is LNHDA and CDR2 is SQIVND in the germline V gene (reference sequence). V lost 6 bases and J lost 5; bases outside the gene matches: 8. CDR3 length: 15 amino acids. CDR3 residues: CASRGTGGYRETQYF. Here the CDR3 DNA reads TGTGCCAGTAGGGGGACAGGGGGTTATCGGGAGACCCAGTACTTC.

This clone was recorded a few times. The chain recombines TRBV7-2 with TRBJ1-1; D not certain. CDR1 is SGHTA, CDR2 FQGNSA, per germline. With 5 bases removed from V and 2 bases from J, the gap between germline ends came to 9 bases. This CDR3 has 13 amino acids. CDR3 sequence: CASSRSINTEAFF. The CDR3 DNA reads as TGTGCCAGCAGCAGATCGATTAACACTGAAGCTTTCTTT.

This clone was observed once. The chain joins TRBV9 to TRBJ1-3; perhaps TRBD1 as D (5 bases). CDR1 is SGDLS, CDR2 YYNGEE, per germline. V lost 3 bases to trimming and J lost 4 bases, with 14 bases between them. This CDR3 spans 15 amino acids. The CDR3 DNA follows: TGTGCCAGCAGCGCCTTCCAGGGTGGCGGAAACACCATATATTTT. This translates into CASSAFQGGGNTIYF. Drawing the rest from reference TRBV9 and TRBJ1-3, the complete variable domain is DSGVTQTPKHLITATGQRVTLRCSPRSGDLSVYWYQQSLDQGLQFLIQYYNGEERAKGNILERFSAQQFPDLHSELNLSSLELGDSALYFCASSAFQGGGNTIYFGEGSWLTVV.

The chain couples TRBV5-6 to TRBJ1-6; D is uncertain. Deletions cut 0 bases from V and 4 bases from J, with 8 bases between. Germline CDR1 reads SGHDT; CDR2 reads YYEEEE. CDR3 length: 15 residues. CDR3: CASSLGGAYNSPLHF. The CDR3, as DNA: TGTGCCAGCAGCTTGGGAGGAGCGTATAATTCACCCCTCCACTTT.

The genes are TRBV2 and TRBJ2-1; D gene unclear. Germline V CDR1 and CDR2: SNHLY, FYNNEI. The CDR3 is made up of 13 amino acids. The V end lost 7 bases, the J end lost 3 bases, and 10 bases lay between the germline ends. CDR3 residues: CASTQDGYNEQFF. CDR3 nucleotide sequence: TGTGCCAGCACGCAAGACGGCTACAATGAGCAGTTCTTC.

The chain recombines TRBV5-6 with TRBJ2-5; 12 bases map to TRBD2. This CDR3 region has 15 residues. V shed 4 bases, J shed 5 bases, and the junction held 6 bases outside the gene matches. Germline V gene data show CDR1 as SGHDT and CDR2 as YYEEEE. CDR3 DNA sequence: TGTGCCAGCAGCCCAAGGACTAGCGGGGCGGAGACCCAGTACTTC. Encoded protein: CASSPRTSGAETQYF.

V gene TRBV11-2 combines with J gene TRBJ2-7; tentatively, D is TRBD1 (6 bases). There are 12 residues in the CDR3. V lost 8 bases and J 3 bases, leaving 11 bases between the germline ends. CDR1 and CDR2 (germline): SGHAT, FQNNGV. The CDR3 sequence: CASEQGFYEQYF. The CDR3 nucleotides read TGTGCCAGCGAACAGGGATTCTACGAGCAGTACTTC.

The chain recombines TRBV6-1 with TRBJ1-4; D remains unclear. V lost 3 bases, J lost 5 bases, and 10 bases lay in between. There are 14 residues in the CDR3. Germline V gene sequence: CDR1 MNHNS, CDR2 SASEGT. The CDR3 nucleotides are TGTGCCAGCAGTGAGGGAACAGTAAATGAAAAACTGTTTTTT. It is translated as CASSEGTVNEKLFF.

V is TRBV7-2 and J is TRBJ1-3; the match to TRBD1 covers 8 bases. V lost 1 base to trimming and J lost 4 bases; unmatched junction nucleotides: 0. The CDR3 consists of 14 residues. CDR1 is SGHTA and CDR2 is FQGNSA in the germline V gene. Written as DNA, the CDR3 is TGTGCCAGCAGCTTAGGACAGGGGGGAAACACCATATATTTT. This encodes CASSLGQGGNTIYF. Drawing the rest from reference TRBV7-2 and TRBJ1-3, the complete variable domain is GAGVSQSPSNKVTEKGKDVELRCDPISGHTALYWYRQSLGQGLEFLIYFQGNSAPDKSGLPSDRFSAERTGGSVSTLTIQRTQQEDSAVYLCASSLGQGGNTIYFGEGSWLTVV.

The rearrangement uses TRBV7-9 and TRBJ2-5, with D perhaps matching TRBD1 or TRBD2 (9 bases each). Germline values: CDR1 SEHNR, CDR2 FQNEAQ (reference sequence). V was pared by 5 bases and J by 2 bases, with 21 bases between. This CDR3 is built from 17 residues. CDR3 sequence (DNA): TGTGCCAGCAGCCCAACAGGGGGCGGGGGGGCGCAAGAGACCCAGTACTTC. Amino acids: CASSPTGGGGAQETQYF.

This clone was found a few times. The chain links TRBV2 to TRBJ1-2, with D possibly matching TRBD1 (5 bases). V dropped 4 bases and J dropped 8 bases, with 17 bases sitting between them. The germline gives CDR1 SNHLY, CDR2 FYNNEI. The CDR3 is made up of 14 amino acids. This chain's CDR3 is CASSGARALGGYTF. In DNA, the CDR3 is TGTGCCAGCAGTGGCGCCAGGGCTTTAGGGGGCTACACCTTC.

The CDR3 spells CASSLDTGEQFF. The CDR3, as DNA: TGTGCCAGCAGCTTAGATACAGGAGAGCAGTTCTTC. The J gene is TRBJ2-1, the V gene TRBV7-9; TRBD1 might be the D (5 bases). Between the trimmed V and J ends, which lost 1 base and 10 bases, there was a span of 8 bases. Germline CDR1 reads SEHNR; CDR2 reads FQNEAQ (reference sequence). The CDR3 length is 12 residues. Supplemented by reference TRBV7-9 and TRBJ2-1, the full variable domain reads DTGVSQNPRHKITKRGQNVTFRCDPISEHNRLYWYRQTLGQGPEFLTYFQNEAQLEKSRLLSDRFSAERPKGSFSTLEIQRTEQGDSAMYLCASSLDTGEQFFGPGTRLTVL.

The chain links TRBV5-1 to TRBJ2-2; 11 bases fit TRBD2. CDR1 is SGHRS, CDR2 YFSETQ, per germline. Trimming cost V 2 bases and J 4 bases; bases outside gene matches: 1. The CDR3 length is 15 residues. This CDR3 reads CASSLGTSGTGELFF. CDR3 nucleotides: TGCGCCAGCAGCTTAGGGACTAGCGGCACCGGGGAGCTGTTTTTT. The variable domain in full, completed from reference TRBV5-1 and TRBJ2-2, reads KAGVTQTPRYLIKTRGQQVTLSCSPISGHRSVSWYQQTPGQGLQFLFEYFSETQRNKGNFPGRFSGRQFSNSRSEMNVSTLELGDSALYLCASSLGTSGTGELFFGEGSRLTVL.

The sample holds a few counts of this clone. The gene calls are TRBV18 and TRBJ2-7; unclear D gene. The CDR3 loop spans 14 amino acids. The V end lost 0 bases, the J end lost 2 bases, and 8 bases lay between the germline ends. Germline V lookup: CDR1 KGHSH, CDR2 LQKENI. The DNA for the CDR3 is TGTGCCAGCTCACCACCGGTTGGTGCCTACGAGCAGTACTTC. Protein: CASSPPVGAYEQYF.